This T cell receptor (beta chain) is drawn from a study of metastatic and nonmetastatic thyroid tumors. Using MiXCR, TCRdb re-called clones from the PCR reads. Found here are fewer than 25,000 clones, around 16% of them singletons; the top ten hold around 21%. Before thyroid surgery, none of the patients had received any treatment. The CDR3 has 13 amino acids. V lost 3 bases and J 3 bases, leaving 7 bases between the germline ends. Germline CDR1 reads MRHNA; CDR2 reads SNTAGT. The sample was blood. This sequence joins TRBV6-4 and TRBJ2-3; D not resolved. This clonotype was obtained from a male donor with papillary thyroid cancer or a benign thyroid nodule (not recorded which). Some clones in this sample may be carry-over from other donors' samples. The CDR3, as DNA: TGTGCCAGCAGTGAGTCCGGGACAGATACGCAGTATTTT. Translated: CASSESGTDTQYF.